The clone carrying this T cell receptor (beta chain) has ten or more counts. The sample is drawn from a study of molecular identifiers for immune sequencing clone quantification. Both previously described methods and listed TCR primers were employed to make bulk TCR libraries. TCRdb independently ran MiXCR on the PCR reads; one entry per CDR3 protein. The sample shows 70,000 to 95,000 distinct CDR3 sequences, 19% of them seen only once. Germline loops: CDR1 LGHNA, CDR2 YNFKEQ. CDR3 length: 15 residues. V lost 0 bases and J lost 0, with 9 bases in between. V gene TRBV4-2 combines with J gene TRBJ2-7; D may be TRBD2 (6 bases). The receptor comes from a human donor in good health. Some libraries in this study had Jurkat cell RNA spiked in. The sample was naive CD8+ T cells from blood, with Jurkat cell RNA spiked in. Noted subset: FACS-sorted CD8+CD4-CCR7+CD45RA+ naive T cells. Here the CDR3 DNA reads TGTGCCAGCAGCCAAGAGCGGGGATACTCCTACGAGCAGTACTTC. Protein product: CASSQERGYSYEQYF.